The clone carrying this TCR beta chain was found many times. V gave up 7 bases and J gave up 4 bases, with 19 bases separating them. The length of the CDR3 is 14 residues. In germline, CDR1 is SQVTM, CDR2 ANQGSEA. Time point given: patch test 2, 6 weeks after DPC sensitization. Treatment described: therapeutic diphenylcyclopropenone sensitization with weekly scalp DPC. This sample stems from a study of human T cells and chemical hapten exposure. Background on the study: Alopecia universalis, totalis or areata was present in patients who were mostly female.

One entry per CDR3 protein, called by TCRdb with MiXCR from the RACE reads. The sample has tens of thousands of distinct CDR3 sequences; 6.5% to 8.5% are singletons. The source material was whole blood, sampled in connection with sensitization to the hapten diphenylcyclopropenone (DPC). The gene calls are TRBV29-1 and TRBJ2-5; D call uncertain. The sequence derives from a woman between 25 and 40 years old with alopecia areata. Some clones in this sample may be carry-over from other donors' samples. In DNA form, the CDR3 reads TGCAGCGCTCGTCCCCGTCACGGAGTAGAGACCCAGTACTTC. Translating gives CSARPRHGVETQYF.